The T cell receptor beta chain described here comes from a study of cytomegalovirus exposure and HLA in healthy donors. Across the study: Assignment to the Caucasian-associated ancestry cluster applied to approximately 80% of the approximately 360 genotyped donors. General study findings and limits: Some 17,000 TCR beta sequences were associated with HLA alleles at 0.05 false discovery rate in a later analysis. The study reported that TCR beta sequences accurately predicted HLA-A and HLA-B alleles in most subjects.

The PCR contained 60 Vbeta and 13 Jbeta primers. Assay: immunoSEQ multiplex PCR; the TCRdb copy retains only in-frame clones and omits some. The table includes fewer than 120,000 clones, 79% detected once. Worth noting for this clone: Its antigen is undetermined.

The CDR3 runs to 11 residues. Trimming took 1 base from V and 6 from J, leaving 7 bases between them. Per the germline V gene, CDR1 is GTSNPN and CDR2 is SVGIG (reference sequence). This TCR came from a man younger than 45 in good health and CMV-seropositive. The chain joins TRBV30 to TRBJ2-7; D is perhaps TRBD2 (6 bases). The material sequenced was PBMCs. CDR3 nucleotides: TGTGCCTGGAGTGAGGGACTCGAGCAGTACTTC. The encoded protein is CAWSEGLEQYF.